The T cell receptor (beta chain) described here comes from a study of beta chain features in type 1 diabetes (dated by TCRdb to between 2017 and 2018). In the study overall: Mean age, gender distribution, total cell number and subset yield were not different between patients and healthy donors. A total of 85 million to 140 million sorted cells were examined across all samples, and a strong correlation was observed between cell number per subset and RNA yield. In the study, recently diagnosed type 1 diabetes patients and matched healthy donors were compared on the TCRB repertoires of their sorted circulating CD4+ T cell subsets. Naive and central memory subsets were obtained from all 30 or so donors, but regulatory and stem cell-like memory subsets were isolated from only 8 patients and roughly 8 healthy donors. What the work shows at the level of the full study, not this receptor alone: Naive, central memory and regulatory TCRB repertoires appeared to be more alike among patients than among healthy donors. Patients with type 1 diabetes made fewer insertions and deleted more nucleotides at VDJ recombination sites, implying thymic rearrangement abnormalities. Shorter templates might be favored by PCR, yet because patient and control samples were amplified and corrected together, any such skew would affect both groups equally. Because cDNA rather than genomic DNA was sequenced, highly expressing activated cells could have been over-represented, although no difference in activation and CD3 levels was found between groups. In all four CD4+ subsets, TCRB CDR3 length was moderately but significantly shorter in type 1 diabetes patients. Because the HLA sub-analyses included only small numbers of individuals, any influence of HLA type on TCRB rearrangement was left unresolved.

Via the germline V gene, CDR1 is SQVTM and CDR2 ANQGSEA. There are 12 amino acids in the CDR3, from cysteine to phenylalanine inclusive. CDR3 DNA only is kept here, 36 bases in frame from base 1. V loses 7 bases at its end and J loses 7 bases; junction bases beyond the gene matches: 8. This clone was seen a few times. It has no known antigen specificity. Base qualities are missing; no much larger clone stands one base away. All of the isolated RNA was reverse transcribed with the High Capacity cDNA Reverse Transcription Kit, so expressed TCRB transcripts were sequenced. Deep immunoSEQ sequencing was applied to naive, central memory and regulatory T cell samples, giving an average of roughly 3.5 million total reads per sample. Sorted cells were lysed in RLT buffer, and RNA was extracted using DNase-treated RNeasy Micro or Mini kits according to cell number. Each cell subset was processed separately to prevent cross-contamination, with patient and healthy donor samples processed together. Using the immunoSEQ multiplex PCR, TCRB sequences were amplified from cDNA into 87-bp fragments spanning the CDR3 region. Sequencing of the amplicons was done on the Illumina HiSeq platform. The original pipeline was this. Synthetic template baselines were used to correct PCR bias computationally, reads within Hamming distance 2 were collapsed, and singletons that could not be merged were discarded. Reads were aligned against IMGT to assign V, D and J genes, CDR3 length and insertions or deletions at six rearrangement sites. Within each subset, clonotype counts were normalized to sorted cell number, after which true diversity and Gini coefficients were computed with the tcR R package. Repertoire sharing was quantified using the overlap coefficient calculated on TCRB nucleotide sequences. Out-of-frame TCRB sequences from naive cells were analyzed as a proxy for the pre-selection repertoire. Sourced from immuneACCESS, this table was stored by TCRdb with only in-frame sequences that have V and J called. A share of the clones is absent; for the studies checked, an unresolved V gene accounts for under half, and the remainder has no known explanation. Clone size and V and J calls were adopted from that table, with D and trimming inferred from the DNA. The sample table holds roughly 340,000 clones, of which around 12% were seen once. The ten top clones hold around 0.01% of the sample.

Each donor gave one peripheral blood draw, approximately 110 mL on average, collected into heparinised tubes. Naive, central memory, regulatory and stem cell-like memory CD4+ T cells were sorted on a BD FACSAria II using a panel including CD45RO, CCR7, CD25, CD127, CD95 and CD27. Every sorted population had a purity above 98%. PBMCs were separated immediately by Lymphoprep density gradient centrifugation and were stained directly, without being cultured. To minimize batch effects, samples were stained and sorted in pairs, one healthy donor with one patient per experiment. The sequence derives from a woman between 18 and 29 years old with type 1 diabetes. The V gene is TRBV29-1 and the J gene is TRBJ1-2; the central 8 bases match TRBD1. Sequenced sample: naive CD4+ T cells from blood. Sample cell subset or site, as interpreted from the label and publication: true naive CD4+ T cells. The CDR3 has the sequence CSAPRGRLGYTF. The nucleotide sequence is TGCAGCGCGCCCAGGGGGCGTCTTGGCTACACCTTC.